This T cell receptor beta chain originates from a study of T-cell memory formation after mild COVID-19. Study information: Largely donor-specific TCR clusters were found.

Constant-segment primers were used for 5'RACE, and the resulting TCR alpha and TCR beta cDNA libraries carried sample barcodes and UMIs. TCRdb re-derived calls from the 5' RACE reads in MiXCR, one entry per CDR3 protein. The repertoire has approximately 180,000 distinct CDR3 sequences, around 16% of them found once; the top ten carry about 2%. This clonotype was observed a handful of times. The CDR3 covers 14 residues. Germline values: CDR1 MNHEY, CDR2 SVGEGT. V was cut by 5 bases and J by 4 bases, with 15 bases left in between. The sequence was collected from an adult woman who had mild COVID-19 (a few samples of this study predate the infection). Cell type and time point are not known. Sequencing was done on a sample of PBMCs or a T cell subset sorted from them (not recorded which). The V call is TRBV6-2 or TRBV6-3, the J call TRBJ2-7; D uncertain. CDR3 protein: CASSHIGDRYEQYF. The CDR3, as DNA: TGTGCCAGCAGTCATATCGGCGATAGATACGAGCAGTACTTC.